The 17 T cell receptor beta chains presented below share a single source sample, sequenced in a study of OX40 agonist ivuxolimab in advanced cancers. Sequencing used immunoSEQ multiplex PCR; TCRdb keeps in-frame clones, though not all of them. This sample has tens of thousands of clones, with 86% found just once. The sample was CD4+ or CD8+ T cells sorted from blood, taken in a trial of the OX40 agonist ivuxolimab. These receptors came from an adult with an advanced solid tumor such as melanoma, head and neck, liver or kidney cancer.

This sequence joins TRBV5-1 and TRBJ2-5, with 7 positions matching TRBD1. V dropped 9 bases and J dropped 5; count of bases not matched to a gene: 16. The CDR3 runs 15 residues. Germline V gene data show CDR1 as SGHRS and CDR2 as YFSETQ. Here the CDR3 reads CATQLTGRSGETQYF. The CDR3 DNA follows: TGCGCCACCCAACTGACAGGGCGGTCCGGCGAGACCCAGTACTTC.

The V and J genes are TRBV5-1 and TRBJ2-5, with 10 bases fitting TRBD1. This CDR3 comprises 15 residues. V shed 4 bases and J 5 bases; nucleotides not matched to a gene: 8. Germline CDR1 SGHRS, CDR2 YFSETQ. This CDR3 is CASSPAGTGVETQYF. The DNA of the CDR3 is TGCGCCAGCAGCCCGGCCGGGACAGGGGTGGAGACCCAGTACTTC.

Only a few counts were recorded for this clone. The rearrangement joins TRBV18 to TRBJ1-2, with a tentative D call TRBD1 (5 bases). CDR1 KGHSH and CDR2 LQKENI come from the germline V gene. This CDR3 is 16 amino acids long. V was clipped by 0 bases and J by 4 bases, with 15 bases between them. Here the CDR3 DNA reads TGTGCCAGCTCACCACCCTACGGGGCAGAAGGCTATGGCTACACCTTC. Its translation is CASSPPYGAEGYGYTF.

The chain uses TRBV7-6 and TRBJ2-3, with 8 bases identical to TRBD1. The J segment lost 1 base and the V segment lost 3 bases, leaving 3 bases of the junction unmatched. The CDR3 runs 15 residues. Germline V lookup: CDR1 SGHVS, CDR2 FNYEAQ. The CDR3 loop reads CASSLTGVGTDTQYF. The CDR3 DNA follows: TGTGCCAGCAGCTTGACAGGGGTTGGCACAGATACGCAGTATTTT.

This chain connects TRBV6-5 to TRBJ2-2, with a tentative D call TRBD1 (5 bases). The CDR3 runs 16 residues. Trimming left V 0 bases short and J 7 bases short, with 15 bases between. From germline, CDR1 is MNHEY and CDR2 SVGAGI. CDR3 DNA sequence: TGTGCCAGCAGTTACTCGATTACCTGGCAGGGCGGGGAGCTGTTTTTT. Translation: CASSYSITWQGGELFF.

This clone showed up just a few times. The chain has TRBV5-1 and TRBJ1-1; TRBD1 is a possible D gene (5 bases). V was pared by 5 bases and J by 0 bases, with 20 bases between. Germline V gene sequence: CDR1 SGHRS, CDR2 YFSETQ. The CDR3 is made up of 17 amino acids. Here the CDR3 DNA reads TGCGCCAGCAGAAGGGGCCTACCTCCGGGGATGAACACTGAAGCTTTCTTT. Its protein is CASRRGLPPGMNTEAFF. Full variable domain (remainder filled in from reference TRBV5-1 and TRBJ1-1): KAGVTQTPRYLIKTRGQQVTLSCSPISGHRSVSWYQQTPGQGLQFLFEYFSETQRNKGNFPGRFSGRQFSNSRSEMNVSTLELGDSALYLCASRRGLPPGMNTEAFFGQGTRLTVV.

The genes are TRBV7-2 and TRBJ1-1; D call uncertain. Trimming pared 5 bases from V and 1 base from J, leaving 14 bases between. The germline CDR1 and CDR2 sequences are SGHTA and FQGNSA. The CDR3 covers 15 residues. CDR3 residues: CASSLITVWNTEAFF. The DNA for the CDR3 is TGTGCCAGCAGCCTTATAACCGTCTGGAACACTGAAGCTTTCTTT.

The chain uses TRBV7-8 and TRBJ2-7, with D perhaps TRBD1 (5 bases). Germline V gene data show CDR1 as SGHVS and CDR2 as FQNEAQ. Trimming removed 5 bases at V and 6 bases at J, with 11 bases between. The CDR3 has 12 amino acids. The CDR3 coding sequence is TGTGCCAGCAGCCCCAGGGTAGGCGAGCAGTACTTC. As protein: CASSPRVGEQYF.

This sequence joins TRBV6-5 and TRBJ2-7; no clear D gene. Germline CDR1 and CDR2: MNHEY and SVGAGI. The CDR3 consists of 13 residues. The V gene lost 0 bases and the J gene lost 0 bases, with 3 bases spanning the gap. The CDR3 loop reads CASSYSPSYEQYF. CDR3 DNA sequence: TGTGCCAGCAGTTACTCCCCCTCCTACGAGCAGTACTTC.

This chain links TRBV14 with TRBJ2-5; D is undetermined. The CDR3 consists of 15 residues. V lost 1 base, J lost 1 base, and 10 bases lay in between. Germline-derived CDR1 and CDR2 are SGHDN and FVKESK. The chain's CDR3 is CASSQVRGPQETQYF. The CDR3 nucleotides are TGTGCCAGCAGCCAAGTCCGAGGTCCCCAAGAGACCCAGTACTTC.

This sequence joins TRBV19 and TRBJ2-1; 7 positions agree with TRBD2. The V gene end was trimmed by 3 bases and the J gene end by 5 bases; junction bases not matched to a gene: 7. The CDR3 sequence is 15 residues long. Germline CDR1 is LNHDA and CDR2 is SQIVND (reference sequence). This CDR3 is CASSIAAGLNNEQFF. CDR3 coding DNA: TGTGCCAGTAGTATCGCAGCGGGGCTCAACAATGAGCAGTTCTTC.

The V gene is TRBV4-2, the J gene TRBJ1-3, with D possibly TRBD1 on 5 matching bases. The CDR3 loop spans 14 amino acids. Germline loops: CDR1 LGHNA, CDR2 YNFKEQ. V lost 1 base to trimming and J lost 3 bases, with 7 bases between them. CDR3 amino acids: CASSQGQNGNTIYF. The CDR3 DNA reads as TGTGCCAGCAGCCAAGGACAGAATGGAAACACCATATATTTT.

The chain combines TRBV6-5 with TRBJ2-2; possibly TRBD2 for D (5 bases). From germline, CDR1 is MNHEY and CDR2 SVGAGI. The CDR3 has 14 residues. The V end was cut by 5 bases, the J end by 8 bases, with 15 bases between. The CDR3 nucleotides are TGTGCCAGCAGTCCGCCGCTCGGGATTGGGGAGCTGTTTTTT. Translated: CASSPPLGIGELFF.

The chain's CDR3 is CASSASRSYNEQFF. The DNA for the CDR3 is TGTGCCAGCAGCGCCTCGAGGAGCTACAATGAGCAGTTCTTC. The J gene is TRBJ2-1, the V gene TRBV9; D remains ambiguous. Per germline, CDR1 SGDLS and CDR2 YYNGEE. The CDR3 spans 14 residues. V was shortened by 3 bases and J by 3 bases, with 10 bases between the two germline ends.

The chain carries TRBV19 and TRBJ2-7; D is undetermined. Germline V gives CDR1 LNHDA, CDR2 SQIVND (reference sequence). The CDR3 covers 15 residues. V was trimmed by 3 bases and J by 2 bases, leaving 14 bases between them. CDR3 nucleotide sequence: TGTGCCAGTAGTATGGCAGGATCCGGTGCCTACGAGCAGTACTTC. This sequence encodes CASSMAGSGAYEQYF.

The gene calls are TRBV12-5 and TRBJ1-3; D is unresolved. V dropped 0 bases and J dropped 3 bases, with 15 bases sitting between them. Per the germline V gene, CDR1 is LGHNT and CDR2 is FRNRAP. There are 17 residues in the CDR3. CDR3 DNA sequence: TGTGCTAGTGGTTTGGTAACCGGGGTCGACTTTGGAAACACCATATATTTT. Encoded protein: CASGLVTGVDFGNTIYF.

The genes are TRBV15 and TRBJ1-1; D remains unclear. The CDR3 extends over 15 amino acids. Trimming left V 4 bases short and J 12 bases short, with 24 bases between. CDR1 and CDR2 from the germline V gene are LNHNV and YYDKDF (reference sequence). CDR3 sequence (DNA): TGTGCCACCAGCAATGGAGGTCCCGTTACCATCTTTACTTTCTTT. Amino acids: CATSNGGPVTIFTFF.